Here is one T cell receptor (beta chain) with its context. Its antigen remains unknown. CDR3 length: 19 residues. V shed 5 bases and J 0 bases; nucleotides not matched to a gene: 13. Germline V gives CDR1 MDHEN, CDR2 SYDVKM. Clones were read by immunoSEQ multiplex PCR, and TCRdb kept only the in-frame ones, dropping some. Among more than 75,000 clones listed, 83% were seen once. This sample is part of a study of T cell responses to AZD1222 COVID-19 vaccine. Study-wide findings and caveats: A mostly white British donor set with more females was recruited, and clonal diversity was possibly underestimated. Repertoire sampling happened only post peak T cell response. Dominant at 160-218 and 743-854, vaccine-associated CD4 TCRs also spanned spike. Seropositivity was recorded at baseline in only a handful of AZD1222 recipients.

The TCR comes from an adult who received the AZD1222 COVID-19 vaccine. The chain carries TRBV28 and TRBJ2-7; 13 nucleotides align to TRBD2. The sample in question was peripheral blood, obtained 28 days after the second AZD1222 dose. The CDR3 nucleotides are TGTGCCAGCAGTCAGGGACTAGCGGGACTACGAAAAAGCTCCTACGAGCAGTACTTC. Its translation: CASSQGLAGLRKSSYEQYF.